This T cell receptor (beta chain) was recovered during a study of cytomegalovirus exposure and HLA in healthy donors. PCR primers comprised 60 Vbeta and 13 Jbeta primers. The data were produced by immunoSEQ multiplex PCR, yet TCRdb's version contains in-frame clones alone and is incomplete. This sample carries approximately 170,000 clones, roughly 80% of them seen once, and the ten largest clones take around 0.8%. The germline V gene encodes CDR1 LGHNT and CDR2 FRNRAP. Trimming took 1 base from V and 2 from J, leaving 14 bases between them. This CDR3 comprises 16 residues. This rearrangement joins TRBV12-5 to TRBJ2-5, with D maybe TRBD1 (6 bases). The source material was PBMCs. The TCR sequence derives from a young woman in good health and CMV-seronegative. The CDR3 loop is CASGLDAQGGQETQYF. The CDR3, as DNA: TGTGCTAGTGGTTTGGATGCACAGGGTGGTCAAGAGACCCAGTACTTC.